This TCR beta chain originates from a study of cytomegalovirus exposure and HLA in healthy donors. The PCR used 60 Vbeta and 13 Jbeta primers. Sequencing used immunoSEQ multiplex PCR; TCRdb keeps in-frame clones, though not all of them. Here the sample spans about 160,000 clones, 65% to 85% being singletons. Germline CDR1 KGHSH, CDR2 LQKENI. V lost 1 base and J 8 bases, leaving 11 bases between the germline ends. The CDR3 contains 13 residues. J is TRBJ1-1 and V is TRBV18; D remains ambiguous. What was sequenced was PBMCs. The sequence was collected from a male donor in good health and CMV-seropositive. The DNA for the CDR3 is TGTGCCAGCTCACCACGAGGAAGTACGGAAGCTTTCTTT. This codes for CASSPRGSTEAFF.